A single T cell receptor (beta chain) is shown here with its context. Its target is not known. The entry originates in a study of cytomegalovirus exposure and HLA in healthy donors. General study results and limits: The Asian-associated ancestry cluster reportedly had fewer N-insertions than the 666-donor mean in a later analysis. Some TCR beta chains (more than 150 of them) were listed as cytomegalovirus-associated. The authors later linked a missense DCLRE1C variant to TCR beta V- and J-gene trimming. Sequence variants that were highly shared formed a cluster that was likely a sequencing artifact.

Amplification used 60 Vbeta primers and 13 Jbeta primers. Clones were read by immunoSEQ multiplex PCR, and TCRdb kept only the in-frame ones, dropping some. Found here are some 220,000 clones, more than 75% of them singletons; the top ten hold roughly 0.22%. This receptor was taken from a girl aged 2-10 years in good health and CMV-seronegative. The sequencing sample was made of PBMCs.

The CDR3 DNA reads as TGCGCCAGCAACCCTACAGGGGATTATGGCTACACCTTC. Protein: CASNPTGDYGYTF. V and J are TRBV4-1 and TRBJ1-2; 7 nucleotides align to TRBD1. Germline-derived CDR1 and CDR2 are MGHRA and YSYEKL. The CDR3 totals 13 residues. V dropped 7 bases and J dropped 5; count of bases not matched to a gene: 7.